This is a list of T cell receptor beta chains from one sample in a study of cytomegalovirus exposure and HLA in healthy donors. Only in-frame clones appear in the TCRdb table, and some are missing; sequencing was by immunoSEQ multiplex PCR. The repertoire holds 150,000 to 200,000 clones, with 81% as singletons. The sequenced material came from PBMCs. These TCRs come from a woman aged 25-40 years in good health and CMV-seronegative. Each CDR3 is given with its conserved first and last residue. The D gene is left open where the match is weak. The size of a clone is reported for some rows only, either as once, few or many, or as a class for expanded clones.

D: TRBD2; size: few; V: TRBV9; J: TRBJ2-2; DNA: TGTGCCAGCAGCGGGATGCGGGGGGGCCGGGCCGGGGAGCTGTTTTTT; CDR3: CASSGMRGGRAGELFF
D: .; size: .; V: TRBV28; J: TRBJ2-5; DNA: TGTGCCCACGGGCAGGGGAGAGGAGAGACCCAGTACTTC; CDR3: CAHGQGRGETQYF
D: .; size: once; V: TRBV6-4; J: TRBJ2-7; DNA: TGTGCCAGCAGCCTAGACAGAGACATATACGAGCAGTACTTC; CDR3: CASSLDRDIYEQYF
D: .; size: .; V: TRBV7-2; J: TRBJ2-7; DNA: TGTGCCAGCAGCTTCCGACAAGGCCCCTACGAGCAGTACTTC; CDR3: CASSFRQGPYEQYF
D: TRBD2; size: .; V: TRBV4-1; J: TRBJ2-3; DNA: TGCGCCAGCAGCCCGACTAGCGGGGGGGCGGATACGCAGTATTTT; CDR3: CASSPTSGGADTQYF
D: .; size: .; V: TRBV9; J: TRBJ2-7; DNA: TGTGCCAGCAGCCCCGGGACTCGCTACGAGCAGTACTTC; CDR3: CASSPGTRYEQYF
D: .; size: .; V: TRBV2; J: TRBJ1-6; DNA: TGTGCCAGCAGTGAAGCGCCAGATAATTCACCCCTCCACTTT; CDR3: CASSEAPDNSPLHF
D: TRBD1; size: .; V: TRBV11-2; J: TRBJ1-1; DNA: TGTGCCAGCAGCTTCGTGACAGGGGAGTCTTTCTTT; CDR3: CASSFVTGESFF
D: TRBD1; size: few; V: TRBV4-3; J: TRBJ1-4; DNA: TGCGCCAGCAGCCAGCCGGGACAGGGGAATGAAAAACTGTTTTTT; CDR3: CASSQPGQGNEKLFF
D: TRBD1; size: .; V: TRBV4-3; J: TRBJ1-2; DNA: TGCGCCAGCAGCCAAGCAGGGGGCCGAGGCTACACCTTC; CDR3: CASSQAGGRGYTF
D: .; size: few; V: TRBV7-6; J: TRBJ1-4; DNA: TGTGCCAGCAGCTTACTGGGGGGAGGAGGTAATGAAAAACTGTTTTTT; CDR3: CASSLLGGGGNEKLFF
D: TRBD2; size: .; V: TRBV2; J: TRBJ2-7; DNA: TGTGCCAGCAGTTCGACTAGCGGGCCTACCTACGAGCAGTACTTC; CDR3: CASSSTSGPTYEQYF
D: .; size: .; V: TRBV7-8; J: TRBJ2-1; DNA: TGTGCCAGCAGCTTAGTAATCCGGAGCTCCTACAATGAGCAGTTCTTC; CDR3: CASSLVIRSSYNEQFF
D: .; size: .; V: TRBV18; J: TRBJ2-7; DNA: TGTGCCAGCTCCGGGGAGGACGAGCAGTACTTC; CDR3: CASSGEDEQYF
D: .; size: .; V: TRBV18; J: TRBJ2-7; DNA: TGTGCCAGCTCACAAGACAGTAACGAGCAGTACTTC; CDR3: CASSQDSNEQYF
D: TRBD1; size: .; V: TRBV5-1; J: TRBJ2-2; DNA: TGCGCCAGCAGCGAAAGGGACAGGGGTACCACCGGGGAGCTGTTTTTT; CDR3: CASSERDRGTTGELFF
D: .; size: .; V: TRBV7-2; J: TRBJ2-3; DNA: TGTGCCAGCAGCCTCGTTGATACGCAGTATTTT; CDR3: CASSLVDTQYF
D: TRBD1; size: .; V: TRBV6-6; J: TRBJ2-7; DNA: TGTGCCAGCAGTTACCGAACTGGGGGACAGGGCCACGAGCAGTACTTC; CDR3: CASSYRTGGQGHEQYF
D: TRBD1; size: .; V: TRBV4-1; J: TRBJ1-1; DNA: TGCGCCAGCAGCCAAGAACAGGGGCGGACTGAAGCTTTCTTT; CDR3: CASSQEQGRTEAFF
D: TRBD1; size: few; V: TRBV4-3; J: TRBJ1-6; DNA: TGCGCCAGCAGCCATGCCGACAGGGGAATCTATAATTCACCCCTCCACTTT; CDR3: CASSHADRGIYNSPLHF
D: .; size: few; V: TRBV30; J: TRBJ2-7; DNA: TGTGCCTGGAGTCAGGGAGGAGGATACGAGCAGTACTTC; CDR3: CAWSQGGGYEQYF
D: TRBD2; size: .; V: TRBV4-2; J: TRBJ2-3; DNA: TGTGCCAGCAGCCAAGAGTCGAACGTGGTGGGGAGGGAAGATACGCAGTATTTT; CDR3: CASSQESNVVGREDTQYF
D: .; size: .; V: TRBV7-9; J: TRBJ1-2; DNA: TGTTCCAGCAGCACCGTCGGTACCTCTAACTATGGCTACACCTTC; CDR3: CSSSTVGTSNYGYTF
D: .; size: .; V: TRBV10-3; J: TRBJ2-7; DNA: TGTGCCATAAACAACCAGATTCTGTACGAGCAGTACTTC; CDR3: CAINNQILYEQYF
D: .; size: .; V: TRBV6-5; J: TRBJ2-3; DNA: TGTGCCAGCAGTTATACACTAGCAGGCACAGATACGCAGTATTTT; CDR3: CASSYTLAGTDTQYF
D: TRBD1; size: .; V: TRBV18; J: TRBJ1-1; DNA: TGTGCCAGCTCAGACCGGGACAGGGCGACTGAAGCTTTCTTT; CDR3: CASSDRDRATEAFF
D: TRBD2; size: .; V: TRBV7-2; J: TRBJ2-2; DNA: TGTGCCAGCAGCGAAACTAGCGGGGGGGGAAACGGGGAGCTGTTTTTT; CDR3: CASSETSGGGNGELFF
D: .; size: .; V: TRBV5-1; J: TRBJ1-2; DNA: TGCGCCAGCAGCCCACAGGGCTCTGTCTACACCTTC; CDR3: CASSPQGSVYTF
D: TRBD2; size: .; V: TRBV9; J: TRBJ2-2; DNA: TGTGCCAGCAGCATAACTAGCGGGACCAACACCGGGGAGCTGTTTTTT; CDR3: CASSITSGTNTGELFF
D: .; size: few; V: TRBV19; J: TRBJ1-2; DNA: TGTGCCAGTAGCAGCAACGGGAGGTGGAGTGGCTACACCTTC; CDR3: CASSSNGRWSGYTF
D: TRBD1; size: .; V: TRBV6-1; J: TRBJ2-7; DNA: TGTGCCAGCAGCGCTCTAGGGACAGACATTTTCGAGCAGTACTTC; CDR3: CASSALGTDIFEQYF
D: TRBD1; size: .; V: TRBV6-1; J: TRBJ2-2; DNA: TGTGCCAGCAGGGGGACAGGGGGAACCGGGGAGCTGTTTTTT; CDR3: CASRGTGGTGELFF
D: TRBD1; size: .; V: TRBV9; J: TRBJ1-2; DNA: TGTGCCAGCAGCGAGCCCCGGACAGGCGGGGTTGGCTACACCTTC; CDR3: CASSEPRTGGVGYTF
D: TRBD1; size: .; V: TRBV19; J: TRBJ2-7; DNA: TGTGCCAGTAGTATCTTGTGGGGACAGGGCTACGAGCAGTACTTC; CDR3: CASSILWGQGYEQYF
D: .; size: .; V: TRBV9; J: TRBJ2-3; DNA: TGTGCCAGCAGCGCTCTTGACTCCCGCACAGATACGCAGTATTTT; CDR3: CASSALDSRTDTQYF
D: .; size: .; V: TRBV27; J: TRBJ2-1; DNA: TGTGCCAGCAGTGCCTCCGGGACCTACAATGAGCAGTTCTTC; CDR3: CASSASGTYNEQFF
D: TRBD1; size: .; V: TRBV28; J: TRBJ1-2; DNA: TGTGCCAGCAGTTTATCGCGACAGGGACCCCTGGGTCACTATGGCTACACCTTC; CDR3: CASSLSRQGPLGHYGYTF
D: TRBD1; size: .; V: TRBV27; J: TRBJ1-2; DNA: TGTGCCAGCAAAATCTCCGGGACAGGGGGATTCTTCTTTGGCTACACCTTC; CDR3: CASKISGTGGFFFGYTF
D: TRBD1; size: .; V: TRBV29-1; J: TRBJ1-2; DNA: TGCAGCGTTGGGGACAGGGCTTTGGGCTACACCTTC; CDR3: CSVGDRALGYTF
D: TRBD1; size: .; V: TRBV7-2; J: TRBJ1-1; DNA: TGTGCCAGCTACAGGGGGGGGGTGAACACTGAAGCTTTCTTT; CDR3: CASYRGGVNTEAFF
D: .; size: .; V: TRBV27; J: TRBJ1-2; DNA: TGTGCCAGCAGCTCTGTACAGTACGGCAATGGCTACACCTTC; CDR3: CASSSVQYGNGYTF
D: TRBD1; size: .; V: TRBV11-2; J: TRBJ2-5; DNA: TGTGCCAGCAGCCGGGACAGGGGGCCGCAAGAGACCCAGTACTTC; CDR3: CASSRDRGPQETQYF
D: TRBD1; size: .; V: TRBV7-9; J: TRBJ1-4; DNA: TGTTCCAGCAGCTTTTCACAGGGGTACGAAAAACTGTTTTTT; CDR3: CSSSFSQGYEKLFF
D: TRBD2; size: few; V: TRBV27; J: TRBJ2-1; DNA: TGTGCCAGCAGATTCCGACTAGCGGGAGGTCTAAGGAATGAGCAGTTCTTC; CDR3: CASRFRLAGGLRNEQFF
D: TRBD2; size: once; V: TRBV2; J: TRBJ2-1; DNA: TGTGCCAGCAGTGAAAATTGGGGAGCGGGGGAGCAGTTCTTC; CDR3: CASSENWGAGEQFF
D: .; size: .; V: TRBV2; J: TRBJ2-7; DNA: TGTGCCAGCACGGTACAGAACTACGAGCAGTACTTC; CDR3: CASTVQNYEQYF
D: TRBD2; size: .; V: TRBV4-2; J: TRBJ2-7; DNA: TGTGCCAGCAGCCAAGATTCCGGACTAGGGATTATCAACGAGCAGTACTTC; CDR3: CASSQDSGLGIINEQYF
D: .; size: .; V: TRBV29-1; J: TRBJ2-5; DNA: TGCAGCGTTCGTCGTACAGGCCAAGAGACCCAGTACTTC; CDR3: CSVRRTGQETQYF
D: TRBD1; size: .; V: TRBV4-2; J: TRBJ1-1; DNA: TGTGCCAGCAGCCAACTGACAGGGACGGAAGCTTTCTTT; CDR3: CASSQLTGTEAFF
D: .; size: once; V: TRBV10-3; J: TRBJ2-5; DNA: TGTGCCATCACATCGGGGTCCCGGGGGGAGACCCAGTACTTC; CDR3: CAITSGSRGETQYF
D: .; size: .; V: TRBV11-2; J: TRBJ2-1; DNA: TGTGCCAGCAGCTTGACAGCCTACAATGAGCAGTTCTTC; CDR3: CASSLTAYNEQFF
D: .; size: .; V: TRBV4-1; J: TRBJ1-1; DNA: TGCGCCAGCAGCCGGGGGACAGAAGCTTTCTTT; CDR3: CASSRGTEAFF
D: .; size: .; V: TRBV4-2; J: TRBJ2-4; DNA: TGTGCCAGCAGCCAAGGTTACCACCCTCCAGCGGGCCTATCCAGGCCGAACATTCAGTACTTC; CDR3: CASSQGYHPPAGLSRPNIQYF
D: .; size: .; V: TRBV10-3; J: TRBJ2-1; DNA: TGTGCCATCAGACGTTTAGGGGGGGCCTACAATGAGCAGTTCTTC; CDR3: CAIRRLGGAYNEQFF
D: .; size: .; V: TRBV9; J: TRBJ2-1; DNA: TGTGCCAGCAGCGCCCACCATAGCTCCTACAATGAGCAGTTCTTC; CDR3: CASSAHHSSYNEQFF
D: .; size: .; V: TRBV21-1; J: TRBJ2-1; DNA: TGTGCCCTGCGAGGGGGGAAGCAGGGGGTCTACAATGAGCAGTTCTTC; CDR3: CALRGGKQGVYNEQFF
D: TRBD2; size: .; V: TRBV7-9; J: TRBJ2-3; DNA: TGTGCCAGCAGCTTAGATCGTCGGGCTAGCGGGGGGGACACAGATACGCAGTATTTT; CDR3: CASSLDRRASGGDTDTQYF
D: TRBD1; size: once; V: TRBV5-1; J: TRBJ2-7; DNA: TGCGCCAGCAGCTGGCACCCGGGACAGGTTTCGGGCGAGCAGTACTTC; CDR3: CASSWHPGQVSGEQYF